The clone carrying this TCR beta chain appeared once. Its antigen is unidentified. In the PCR, 60 Vbeta and 13 Jbeta primers were used. In the study's own analysis: Later reanalysis found approximately 76 million unique TCR beta chains, roughly 9.9 million of them shared. Sequenced by immunoSEQ multiplex PCR; TCRdb stores in-frame clones only, minus some. V and J calls and clone size are copied from that table; D and trimming were computed from the DNA. This sample has more than 130,000 clones, with around 83% found just once. Germline V gene data show CDR1 as LGHNA and CDR2 as YNFKEQ. The V gene lost 0 bases and the J gene lost 4 bases, with 9 bases spanning the gap. The CDR3 length is 14 residues. This entry comes from a study of cytomegalovirus exposure and HLA in healthy donors. Study results and caveats: The availability of immune exposure information extended only to CMV serostatus. Per a later analysis, 18,000 or so TCR beta sequences showed association with HLA alleles at 0.05 false discovery rate.

Sequencing input: PBMCs. The source is a man aged 35 to 55 in good health and CMV-seropositive. This rearrangement joins TRBV4-2 to TRBJ1-2, with D possibly being TRBD1 (5 bases). CDR3 DNA: TGTGCCAGCAGCCAAGACAGGGCCCGCTATGGCTACACCTTC. It codes for CASSQDRARYGYTF.